These 5 T cell receptor beta chains originate from one sample sequenced in a study of cytomegalovirus exposure and HLA in healthy donors. PCR amplification relied on 60 Vbeta primers (plus 13 Jbeta primers). Repertoires were generated with immunoSEQ multiplex PCR, while TCRdb's copy carries only in-frame clones and drops some. The sample yields around 140,000 clones, around 80% seen once. The sequencing sample was made of PBMCs. These receptors were obtained from a man aged 50 to 59 in good health and CMV-seronegative.

The chain has TRBV27 and TRBJ1-1, with a tentative D call TRBD1 (6 bases). V was clipped by 5 bases and J by 0 bases, with 13 bases between them. Germline V gives CDR1 MNHEY, CDR2 SMNVEV (reference sequence). The CDR3 is made up of 15 amino acids. The CDR3: CASSPPGQMNTEAFF. In DNA form, the CDR3 reads TGTGCCAGCAGTCCCCCGGGACAAATGAACACTGAAGCTTTCTTT.

The chain recombines TRBV5-1 with TRBJ2-5; 8 bases agree with TRBD1. Germline loops: CDR1 SGHRS, CDR2 YFSETQ. The CDR3 loop spans 15 amino acids. Trimming cost V 6 bases and J 3 bases; bases outside gene matches: 10. CDR3 sequence (DNA): TGCGCCAGCACACTTATGCCAGGGGGCGAAGAGACCCAGTACTTC. Amino acid sequence: CASTLMPGGEETQYF.

The rearrangement uses TRBV7-9 and TRBJ2-2; 9 nucleotides align to TRBD1. This CDR3 contains 14 residues. V trimming: 4 bases; J trimming: 10 bases; junction bases outside the gene matches: 7. Germline CDR1 is SEHNR and CDR2 is FQNEAQ (reference sequence). The CDR3 nucleotides read TGTGCCAGCAGCTCGGGACAGGGAATCGAGGAGCTGTTTTTT. Amino acid sequence: CASSSGQGIEELFF.

This clone was seen a single time. V gene TRBV9 combines with J gene TRBJ2-7, with D perhaps matching TRBD2 (6 bases). The ends were cut back, 3 bases at V and 6 bases at J, with 13 bases in the middle. This CDR3 spans 13 amino acids. The germline CDR1 and CDR2 sequences are SGDLS and YYNGEE. CDR3 DNA sequence: TGTGCCAGCAGCGACGGACTAATGGGCGAGCAGTACTTC. Protein sequence: CASSDGLMGEQYF.

V and J are TRBV2 and TRBJ2-6; a possible D gene is TRBD2 (6 bases). Germline CDR1 and CDR2: SNHLY and FYNNEI. This CDR3 is 14 amino acids long. Deletions cut 6 bases from V and 9 bases from J, with 15 bases between. The CDR3 protein is CASSIGGDGNVLTF. CDR3 in DNA: TGTGCCAGCAGCATTGGAGGGGATGGCAACGTCCTGACTTTC.